One and the same sample provided the 6 T cell receptor beta chains below, sequenced in a study of molecular identifiers for immune sequencing clone quantification. One entry per CDR3 protein, called by TCRdb with MiXCR from the PCR reads. This table has 400,000 to 600,000 distinct CDR3 sequences, about 26% appearing once. The specimen sequenced was naive CD8+ T cells from blood, with Jurkat cell RNA spiked in. Subset noted: FACS-sorted CD8+CD4-CCR7+CD45RA+ naive T cells. The receptors here all came from a human donor in good health. Some libraries in this study had Jurkat cell RNA spiked in.

This sequence joins TRBV2 and TRBJ2-1; D unclear. V was trimmed by 2 bases and J by 8 bases, leaving 10 bases between them. In germline, CDR1 is SNHLY, CDR2 FYNNEI. This CDR3 comprises 13 residues. The CDR3 DNA is TGTGCCAGCAGTGAAAGGTTGTTGTATGAGCAGTTCTTC. It specifies CASSERLLYEQFF.

This clonotype was counted a few times. The chain recombines TRBV6-5 with TRBJ2-3; tentatively, D is TRBD1 (5 bases). The CDR3 has 17 residues. In germline, CDR1 is MNHEY, CDR2 SVGAGI. V was pared by 6 bases and J by 5 bases, with 24 bases between. The CDR3 region is CASRPIPFGALQDTQYF. The CDR3 bases are TGTGCCAGCAGACCCATCCCTTTTGGGGCGCTTCAAGATACGCAGTATTTT.

Turning to this clonotype: This may arise from a read error, as a much more abundant clone is one base away. The chain couples TRBV19 to TRBJ2-2, with 8 bases fitting TRBD1. This CDR3 is built from 19 residues. Germline values: CDR1 LNHDA, CDR2 SQIVND (reference sequence). The DNA for the CDR3 is TGTGCCGGTAGTCCCAACAGGGGGGCCTCTCCCCAGAACACCGGGGAGCTGTTTTTT. The encoded protein is CAGSPNRGASPQNTGELFF.

The V gene is TRBV20-1, the J gene TRBJ2-7, with TRBD2 identical over 8 bases. This CDR3 is built from 14 residues. The V gene's germline CDR1 is DFQATT and CDR2 SNEGSKA (reference sequence). Trimming took 3 bases from V and 2 from J; bases not matched to a gene: 6. The CDR3 loop is CSARRGGPPYEQYF. The CDR3 DNA reads as TGCAGTGCTAGGCGCGGGGGGCCGCCCTACGAGCAGTACTTC.

A note on this clonotype: A much more abundant neighbour one base away suggests this may be a read error. Likely a read error: the CDR3 ends without its conserved phenylalanine or tryptophan. The V call is TRBV7-2, the J call TRBJ2-3; 7 bases are a match to TRBD1. This CDR3 is built from 15 residues. Germline V gene sequence: CDR1 SGHTA, CDR2 FQGNSA. Trimming removed 5 bases from V and 1 base from J; junction bases left unmatched: 6. The CDR3 DNA follows: TGTGCCAGCAGCCTAATGACAGGGCGCACAGATACGCAGTATGTT. This translates into CASSLMTGRTDTQYV.

The chain employs TRBV6-1 and TRBJ1-1; D uncertain. CDR1 and CDR2 from the germline V gene are MNHNS and SASEGT. This CDR3 is 16 amino acids long. V was pared by 1 base and J by 3 bases, with 15 bases between. The CDR3, as DNA: TGTGCCAGCAGTGAAGGTTGGGTCCCTTCGGACACTGAAGCTTTCTTT. Translation: CASSEGWVPSDTEAFF.